Below, one T cell receptor (beta chain) is given with its context. The data were obtained in a study of blood T cell repertoires in COVID-19. Looking at the study overall: Some COVID-19 samples were acute and others convalescent; all came from the United States, Italy and Spain.

The authors' processing: Estimated nucleated cell counts came from reference gene primer amplification. Sequencing used immunoSEQ multiplex PCR; TCRdb keeps in-frame clones, though not all of them. V, J and clone size derive from that table, while D and trimming were established from the DNA sequence. The table lists 95,000 to 100,000 clones, about 90% of them singletons, with 11% in the top ten. Germline CDR1 and CDR2: LNHDA and SQIVND (reference sequence). V was pared by 5 bases and J by 0 bases, with 1 base of the junction left unmatched. The CDR3 is 14 amino acids. The specimen was peripheral blood. This chain links TRBV19 with TRBJ1-3; 7 bases are a match to TRBD1. This TCR was recovered from a woman aged 30 to 39 with acute or convalescent COVID-19. CDR3 nucleotide sequence: TGTGCCAGTAGTCGACAGGGCTCTGGAAACACCATATATTTT. It yields the protein CASSRQGSGNTIYF.